A single sample is the source of the 10 T cell receptor beta chains below, sequenced in a study of T cells after yellow fever vaccination. TCRdb called the 5' RACE reads again in MiXCR, with one record for every CDR3 protein. The repertoire holds about 350,000 distinct CDR3 sequences, with over 4% as singletons. The specimen was PBMCs, collected 5 days after the yellow fever booster vaccination. These TCRs come from a man younger than 35 who received the YFV17D yellow fever vaccine.

This clonotype has just a few counts. The genes are TRBV6-6 and TRBJ2-1; 9 nucleotides agree with TRBD2. Germline trimming cut 5 bases from V and 5 bases from J; bases unmatched to any gene: 10. This CDR3 has 16 residues. Germline V CDR1 and CDR2: MNHNY, SVGAGI (reference sequence). DNA of the CDR3: TGTGCCAGCAGTCCCGGGGCAGCGGGGGGACACAATGAGCAGTTCTTC. Protein product: CASSPGAAGGHNEQFF.

This clonotype was observed many times. The genes are TRBV20-1 and TRBJ2-1; 7 nucleotides match TRBD1. CDR1 is DFQATT, CDR2 SNEGSKA, per germline (reference sequence). V lost 4 bases and J lost 5; bases outside the gene matches: 2. The CDR3 is 12 residues long. CDR3 sequence (DNA): TGCAGTGCTACCGACAGGGACAATGAGCAGTTCTTC. Its protein product is CSATDRDNEQFF.

The genes are TRBV20-1 and TRBJ2-3; the match to TRBD1 covers 8 bases. The CDR3 consists of 15 residues. Germline V gives CDR1 DFQATT, CDR2 SNEGSKA (reference sequence). The V segment lost 2 bases and the J segment 8 bases; nucleotides outside the gene matches: 12. The CDR3 bases are TGCAGTGCTAGATCTCCCCGGACAGGGCCCAGTACGCAGTATTTT. This encodes CSARSPRTGPSTQYF.

Ten or more counts support this clonotype. The chain recombines TRBV7-6 with TRBJ1-6; TRBD1 matches 10 bases. The length of the CDR3 is 18 residues. J lost 1 base, V lost 2 bases, and 5 bases had no gene match. Germline V gene data show CDR1 as SGHVS and CDR2 as FNYEAQ. The CDR3 DNA reads TGTGCCAGCAGCTTATCGGGACAGGGGAGATCCTATAATTCACCCCTCCACTTT. Protein sequence: CASSLSGQGRSYNSPLHF.

This chain links TRBV18 with TRBJ1-2, with D perhaps TRBD1 (6 bases). Trimming took 1 base from V and 4 from J, leaving 16 bases between them. This CDR3 has 16 residues. Looked up from germline, CDR1 is KGHSH and CDR2 is LQKENI. CDR3: CASSPLREGGSYGYTF. DNA of the CDR3: TGTGCCAGCTCACCACTCCGTGAGGGGGGAAGCTATGGCTACACCTTC.

In this sample, this clonotype turned up a few times. The chain carries TRBV7-3 and TRBJ2-2, with TRBD2 matching over 8 bases. Germline CDR1 reads SGHTA; CDR2 reads FQGTGA. There are 16 residues in the CDR3. The J segment lost 2 bases and the V segment lost 2 bases, leaving 4 bases of the junction unmatched. The CDR3 DNA reads TGTGCCAGCAGCTTACGTAGCGGGGAAAACACCGGGGAGCTGTTTTTT. Translating it yields CASSLRSGENTGELFF.

This clonotype appeared a few times. The chain combines TRBV27 with TRBJ2-5, with D perhaps TRBD2 (5 bases). Trimming left V 8 bases short and J 2 bases short, with 18 bases between. Germline loops: CDR1 MNHEY, CDR2 SMNVEV (reference sequence). The CDR3 extends over 15 amino acids. For the CDR3, the DNA is TGTGCCAGCTCTCCGGCGGGCAGGCCTCAAGAGACCCAGTACTTC. Translation gives CASSPAGRPQETQYF.

Only a few counts were recorded for this clonotype. The chain joins TRBV24-1 to TRBJ2-1; 10 nucleotides match TRBD2. The CDR3 extends over 18 amino acids. V shed 3 bases and J 1 base; nucleotides not matched to a gene: 8. CDR1 and CDR2 from the germline V gene are KGHDR and SFDVKD. The chain's CDR3 is CATSDPLAGVMSYNEQFF. DNA for the CDR3: TGTGCCACCAGTGATCCCCTAGCGGGGGTGATGTCCTACAATGAGCAGTTCTTC.

This clonotype was seen only a few times. The chain combines TRBV10-3 with TRBJ1-1, with unresolved D. V lost 3 bases and J 0 bases, leaving 8 bases between the germline ends. This CDR3 region has 14 residues. CDR1 is ENHRY, CDR2 SYGVKD, per germline. The CDR3 loop reads CAISESQMNTEAFF. In DNA, the CDR3 is TGTGCCATCAGTGAATCACAGATGAACACTGAAGCTTTCTTT.

In this sample, this clonotype turned up a few times. This rearrangement joins TRBV5-5 to TRBJ2-7; 9 positions match TRBD1. The V gene end was trimmed by 5 bases and the J gene end by 1 base; junction bases not matched to a gene: 10. CDR1 and CDR2 from the germline V gene are SGHKS and YYEKEE (reference sequence). CDR3 length equals 16 residues. Here the CDR3 reads CASRINTGTGSYEQYF. CDR3 nucleotides: TGTGCCAGCAGGATAAATACCGGGACAGGGTCCTACGAGCAGTACTTC.